This TCR beta chain is drawn from a study of blood T cells in healthy people across ages. About the study: T cells yielded about one barcoded beta molecule per two cells through template switching.

The V gene lost 1 base and the J gene lost 5 bases, with 8 bases spanning the gap. Germline V gene lookup returns CDR1 SEHNR and CDR2 FQNEAQ (reference sequence). The CDR3 contains 14 residues. Together with a sample-barcoded 5' primer, a J-beta primer mix was included in a second PCR lasting about 6 to 11 cycles. TCRdb re-derived calls from the 5' RACE reads in MiXCR, one entry per CDR3 protein. Of about 680,000 distinct CDR3 sequences listed, around 48% are singletons. A note on this clonotype: Its antigen remains unknown.

General study points: Strong correlation existed between TCR beta diversity and naive T cell percentage. Versus aged donors, long-lived donors had higher diversity and more naive CD4+ cells. Among T cells, TCR beta diversity per million cells dropped roughly linearly as age rose.

The material sequenced was blood. The TCR comes from a woman aged 60-75 years in good health. J is TRBJ1-4 and V is TRBV7-9; D is uncertain. As DNA, the CDR3 is TGTGCCAGCAGCTTAGGAGTGTTAAATGAAAAACTGTTTTTT. Amino acids: CASSLGVLNEKLFF. The whole variable domain, remainder taken from reference TRBV7-9 and TRBJ1-4, is DTGVSQNPRHKITKRGQNVTFRCDPISEHNRLYWYRQTLGQGPEFLTYFQNEAQLEKSRLLSDRFSAERPKGSFSTLEIQRTEQGDSAMYLCASSLGVLNEKLFFGSGTQLSVL.